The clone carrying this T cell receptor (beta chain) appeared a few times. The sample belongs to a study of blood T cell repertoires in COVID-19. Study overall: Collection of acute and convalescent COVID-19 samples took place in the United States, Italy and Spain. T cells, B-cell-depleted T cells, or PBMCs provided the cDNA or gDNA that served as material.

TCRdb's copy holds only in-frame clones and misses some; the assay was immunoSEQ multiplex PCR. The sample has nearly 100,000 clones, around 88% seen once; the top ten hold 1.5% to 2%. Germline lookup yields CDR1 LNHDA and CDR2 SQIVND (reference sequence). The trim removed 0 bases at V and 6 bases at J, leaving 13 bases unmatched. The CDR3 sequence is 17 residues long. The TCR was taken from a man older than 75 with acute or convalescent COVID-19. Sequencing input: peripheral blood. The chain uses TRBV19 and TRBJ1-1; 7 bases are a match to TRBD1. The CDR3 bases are TGTGCCAGTAGTATAGATATACAGGGGACCTTAGGTGCTGAAGCTTTCTTT. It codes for CASSIDIQGTLGAEAFF.